This T cell receptor (beta chain) was captured in a study of blood T cell repertoires in COVID-19. Overall study: COVID-19 samples from acute and convalescent phases originated in the United States, Italy and Spain. Sources were T cells, B-cell-depleted T cells, or PBMCs; the material itself was cDNA or gDNA.

Authors' data handling: Scientists estimated how many nucleated cells there were by amplifying reference gene primers. Method: immunoSEQ multiplex PCR; TCRdb's copy keeps in-frame clones and lacks some. Clonal size and the V and J genes are those of that table, whereas D and trimming came from the DNA. The profile shows around 140,000 clones, 81% of them singletons. The CDR3 runs 15 residues. Losses at the gene ends were 5 bases for V and 5 bases for J; bases not matched to a gene: 3. Germline CDR1 reads SGHTA; CDR2 reads FQGTGA. The TCR comes from a human donor in a cohort sampled during active COVID-19. The V call is TRBV7-3, the J call TRBJ2-2; 12 positions agree with TRBD2. The material sequenced was peripheral blood. The CDR3 region is CASSALAGGTGELFF. CDR3 nucleotide sequence: TGTGCCAGCAGCGCCCTAGCGGGAGGGACCGGGGAGCTGTTTTTT. The full variable domain, in which reference TRBV7-3 and TRBJ2-2 provide the parts outside the CDR3, is GAGVSQTPSNKVTEKGKYVELRCDPISGHTALYWYRQSLGQGPEFLIYFQGTGAADDSGLPNDRFFAVRPEGSVSTLKIQRTERGDSAVYLCASSALAGGTGELFFGEGSRLTVL.